The next 31 T cell receptor beta chains were all read from a single sample in a study of blood T cell repertoires in COVID-19. Sequencing was performed with immunoSEQ multiplex PCR; in TCRdb, only in-frame clones are kept and a portion is missing. The table lists 95,000 to 150,000 clones, approximately 68% of them singletons, with 2% to 2.5% in the top ten. The sequenced material came from peripheral blood. These receptor sequences come from a woman between 65 and 79 years old with acute or convalescent COVID-19.

V gene TRBV2 combines with J gene TRBJ1-1; no firm D call. V shed 6 bases and J shed 5 bases, with 13 bases lying between them. CDR1 is SNHLY and CDR2 is FYNNEI in the germline V gene. The CDR3 is 13 amino acids. This chain's CDR3 is CASRGGGGTEAFF. The DNA of the CDR3 is TGTGCCAGCAGGGGCGGAGGTGGGACTGAAGCTTTCTTT.

This chain links TRBV7-8 with TRBJ2-7; 7 bases fit TRBD1. Trimming at V came to 1 base and at J to 4 bases, leaving 10 bases not matched to a gene. The germline CDR1 and CDR2 sequences are SGHVS and FQNEAQ. The CDR3 runs to 16 residues. CDR3 sequence: CASSLDPGTELYEQYF. The CDR3 nucleotides read TGTGCCAGCAGCTTAGATCCCGGGACAGAACTATACGAGCAGTACTTC.

The genes are TRBV5-1 and TRBJ1-2; 7 bases are shared with TRBD1. Germline loops: CDR1 SGHRS, CDR2 YFSETQ. The CDR3 is 16 residues long. V lost 0 bases, J lost 8 bases, and 13 bases stayed unmatched. The DNA of the CDR3 is TGCGCCAGCAGCTTGGATGGCGGGTTAGGGGGCCGCGGCTACACCTTC. It yields the protein CASSLDGGLGGRGYTF.

This chain uses TRBV12-5 with TRBJ2-7; 7 positions match TRBD1. This CDR3 is 14 amino acids long. Germline CDR1 and CDR2: LGHNT and FRNRAP. With 7 bases clipped from V and 3 bases from J, the junction kept 9 bases outside the gene matches. The CDR3 protein is CASARGPAGYEQYF. CDR3 DNA sequence: TGTGCTAGTGCTAGGGGGCCCGCTGGCTACGAGCAGTACTTC.

J is TRBJ2-1 and V is TRBV12-3 or TRBV12-4; perhaps TRBD1 as D (5 bases). Trimming cost V 5 bases and J 10 bases, with 12 bases left between them. The CDR3 contains 12 residues. In DNA, the CDR3 is TGTGCCAGCAGTCCACTTCAGGGCGAGCAGTTCTTC. This translates into CASSPLQGEQFF.

The chain combines TRBV28 with TRBJ2-1, with a possible D match to TRBD1 (6 bases). CDR1 MDHEN and CDR2 SYDVKM come from the germline V gene. V lost 8 bases to trimming and J lost 8 bases, with 16 bases between them. This CDR3 spans 13 amino acids. The DNA of the CDR3 is TGTGCCAGCTGGGACACGACCTTGGATGAGCAGTTCTTC. Encoded protein: CASWDTTLDEQFF.

The chain combines TRBV5-1 with TRBJ1-6; 8 bases match TRBD1. Trimming removed 0 bases from V and 8 bases from J; junction bases left unmatched: 7. This CDR3 contains 16 residues. The germline V gene has CDR1 SGHRS and CDR2 YFSETQ. The CDR3 loop is CASSLAAGQGHSPLHF. In DNA form, the CDR3 reads TGCGCCAGCAGCTTGGCCGCTGGACAGGGACATTCACCCCTCCACTTT.

This chain joins TRBV28 and TRBJ1-5; weak D call: TRBD1 (5 bases). Germline V gene sequence: CDR1 MDHEN, CDR2 SYDVKM. The V and J ends lost 7 bases and 2 bases respectively, with 12 bases between them. The CDR3 totals 14 residues. CDR3 loop: CASIGRVGNQPQHF. The DNA of the CDR3 is TGTGCCAGCATAGGCAGGGTCGGCAATCAGCCCCAGCATTTT.

A single count supports this clone. The chain carries TRBV30 and TRBJ2-3, with TRBD2 matching 8 bases. After removal of 1 base from V and 9 bases from J, the junction contained 6 bases not matched to a gene. CDR1 and CDR2 (germline): GTSNPN, SVGIG (reference sequence). The CDR3 has 13 amino acids. The CDR3 sequence is CAWSAGLAPTQYF. The CDR3 DNA follows: TGTGCCTGGAGTGCCGGACTAGCTCCCACGCAGTATTTT.

In the case of this clone: This may stem from a read error, because a much larger clone lies one nucleotide away. Other nucleotide sequences in the sample specify the same CDR3. This chain links TRBV7-9 with TRBJ1-2, with TRBD1 identical over 7 bases. The CDR3 runs 13 residues. Germline-derived CDR1 and CDR2 are SEHNR and FQNEAQ (reference sequence). With V trimmed by 4 bases and J by 4 bases, 3 bases remained unmatched. In DNA, the CDR3 is TGTGCCAGCAGCTCAGGGGACAGCTATGGCTACACCTTC. Its protein product is CASSSGDSYGYTF.

The V and J genes are TRBV19 and TRBJ1-4; D may be TRBD1 (6 bases). CDR1 LNHDA and CDR2 SQIVND come from the germline V gene (reference sequence). CDR3 length equals 19 residues. The V end was cut by 0 bases, the J end by 2 bases, with 19 bases between. CDR3 sequence reads: CASSIDGSGLTGTNEKLFF. The DNA of the CDR3 is TGTGCCAGTAGTATAGATGGCTCGGGTTTAACAGGGACTAATGAAAAACTGTTTTTT.

This clone was detected a few times. V and J are TRBV9 and TRBJ1-1; no definite D call. This CDR3 has 14 amino acids. V was cut by 5 bases and J by 1 base, with 12 bases left in between. CDR1 and CDR2 from the germline V gene are SGDLS and YYNGEE. The CDR3 here is CASSLTTGNTEAFF. DNA for the CDR3: TGTGCCAGCAGTTTGACGACGGGGAACACTGAAGCTTTCTTT.

On this clone: Other DNA sequences of this sample code for an identical CDR3. This chain connects TRBV4-1 to TRBJ1-5, with D unresolved. Trimming removed 1 base at V and 0 bases at J, with 7 bases between. From germline, CDR1 is MGHRA and CDR2 YSYEKL. CDR3 length: 15 residues. The CDR3 DNA follows: TGCGCCAGCAGCCAAGTCGTCGGTAGCAATCAGCCCCAGCATTTT. This sequence encodes CASSQVVGSNQPQHF.

CDR3 region: CASSPLTGQGFNSPLHF. As DNA, the CDR3 is TGTGCCAGCAGCCCACTCACGGGACAGGGGTTTAATTCACCCCTCCACTTT. This sequence joins TRBV14 and TRBJ1-6; TRBD1 agrees at 10 bases. CDR1 SGHDN and CDR2 FVKESK come from the germline V gene. The CDR3 consists of 17 residues. J gave up 6 bases and V 4 bases, and 9 bases lay outside the gene matches.

The rearrangement uses TRBV28 and TRBJ1-5, with 10 positions matching TRBD1. Germline loops: CDR1 MDHEN, CDR2 SYDVKM. The ends lost 6 bases at V and 11 bases at J; junction bases unmatched: 13. The CDR3 has 15 amino acids. The chain's CDR3 is CASSRGQGRLGSQHF. In DNA, the CDR3 is TGTGCCAGCAGCCGGGGACAGGGGCGTTTAGGGTCCCAGCATTTT.

This clone was seen a single time. V gene TRBV10-2 combines with J gene TRBJ1-4; D gene ambiguous. The CDR3 spans 14 residues. Trimming stripped 3 bases from V and 2 bases from J, with 7 bases between. Germline CDR1 reads WSHSY; CDR2 reads SAAADI. CDR3 coding DNA: TGCGCCAGCAGTGACGTCGGGACTAATGAAAAACTGTTTTTT. This gives the protein CASSDVGTNEKLFF.

V is TRBV27 and J is TRBJ2-2; 12 positions agree with TRBD2. Trimming removed 1 base from V and 2 bases from J; junction bases left unmatched: 5. CDR1 is MNHEY and CDR2 is SMNVEV in the germline V gene (reference sequence). CDR3 length equals 18 residues. The CDR3, as DNA: TGTGCCAGCAGTTTATTGGCTAGCGGGAGGGCTAACACCGGGGAGCTGTTTTTT. Protein sequence: CASSLLASGRANTGELFF.

The rearrangement uses TRBV28 and TRBJ2-5; D gene ambiguous. The CDR3 sequence is 12 residues long. Per the germline V gene, CDR1 is MDHEN and CDR2 is SYDVKM. V was pared by 7 bases and J by 5 bases, with 11 bases between. The CDR3 nucleotides read TGTGCCAGCAATACCTTAGAGGAGACCCAGTACTTC. It translates to CASNTLEETQYF.

The V gene is TRBV7-2, the J gene TRBJ2-7; D is uncertain. From germline, CDR1 is SGHTA and CDR2 FQGNSA. The ends were cut back, 5 bases at V and 2 bases at J, with 10 bases in the middle. CDR3 size: 13 residues. The CDR3 protein is CASSGGAAYEQYF. The CDR3 DNA follows: TGTGCCAGCAGCGGCGGCGCAGCCTACGAGCAGTACTTC.

This chain joins TRBV28 and TRBJ1-4; D not resolved. Germline V gene data show CDR1 as MDHEN and CDR2 as SYDVKM. V was cut by 1 base and J by 0 bases, with 6 bases left in between. The CDR3 loop spans 15 amino acids. The CDR3 nucleotides are TGTGCCAGCAGTTTATACGGGGCAACTAATGAAAAACTGTTTTTT. Its protein product is CASSLYGATNEKLFF. Variable domain in full (rest from reference TRBV28 and TRBJ1-4): DVKVTQSSRYLVKRTGEKVFLECVQDMDHENMFWYRQDPGLGLRLIYFSYDVKMKEKGDIPEGYSVSREKKERFSLILESASTNQTSMYLCASSLYGATNEKLFFGSGTQLSVL.

This clone was seen more than once but under ten times. V gene TRBV7-2 combines with J gene TRBJ1-1, with D perhaps TRBD1 (6 bases). Germline V CDR1 and CDR2: SGHTA, FQGNSA. This CDR3 has 14 amino acids. Trimming pared 1 base from V and 6 bases from J, leaving 12 bases between. The CDR3 coding sequence is TGTGCCAGCAGCTTAGACAGGGTCTACTCTGAAGCTTTCTTT. Its translation is CASSLDRVYSEAFF.

The chain carries TRBV11-1 and TRBJ1-6, with 8 bases identical to TRBD1. From germline, CDR1 is SGHAT and CDR2 FQDESV (reference sequence). This CDR3 contains 16 residues. J gave up 8 bases and V 4 bases, and 10 bases lay outside the gene matches. CDR3 DNA: TGTGCCAGCAGCTCGACCCGACAGGGGATGTATTCACCCCTCCACTTT. It codes for CASSSTRQGMYSPLHF.

The J gene is TRBJ2-7, the V gene TRBV14; no definite D call. Trimming stripped 0 bases from V and 3 bases from J, with 6 bases between. The CDR3 extends over 13 amino acids. CDR1 and CDR2 from the germline V gene are SGHDN and FVKESK. In nucleotides, the CDR3 is TGTGCCAGCAGCCAAGATCTAGGCTACGAGCAGTACTTC. Protein: CASSQDLGYEQYF.

V and J are TRBV5-1 and TRBJ2-5, with a possible D match to TRBD2 (6 bases). V lost 4 bases and J lost 0, with 16 bases in between. This CDR3 is built from 16 residues. The germline V gene encodes CDR1 SGHRS and CDR2 YFSETQ. The CDR3, as DNA: TGCGCCAGCAGCATCGACGGAGGGGAGTACCAAGAGACCCAGTACTTC. Its protein is CASSIDGGEYQETQYF. Looking up the rest from reference TRBV5-1 and TRBJ2-5 gives the full variable domain: KAGVTQTPRYLIKTRGQQVTLSCSPISGHRSVSWYQQTPGQGLQFLFEYFSETQRNKGNFPGRFSGRQFSNSRSEMNVSTLELGDSALYLCASSIDGGEYQETQYFGPGTRLLVL.

The gene calls are TRBV15 and TRBJ1-1; TRBD1 is a possible D gene (6 bases). This CDR3 region has 15 residues. Per the germline V gene, CDR1 is LNHNV and CDR2 is YYDKDF (reference sequence). Trimming took 1 base from V and 2 from J, leaving 11 bases between them. The CDR3 region has the DNA TGTGCCACCAGCAGAGGCGGGGGCCTTAACACTGAAGCTTTCTTT. Translating gives CATSRGGGLNTEAFF.

V is TRBV5-1 and J is TRBJ2-3; the match to TRBD1 covers 7 bases. CDR3 length: 16 residues. Germline V gene sequence: CDR1 SGHRS, CDR2 YFSETQ. Unmatched junction bases numbered 14, after V lost 6 bases and J lost 4 bases. The CDR3 is CASTTIPGQSADTQYF. For the CDR3, the DNA is TGCGCCAGCACCACGATCCCGGGACAGTCGGCAGATACGCAGTATTTT. The full variable domain, with the rest looked up from reference TRBV5-1 and TRBJ2-3, is KAGVTQTPRYLIKTRGQQVTLSCSPISGHRSVSWYQQTPGQGLQFLFEYFSETQRNKGNFPGRFSGRQFSNSRSEMNVSTLELGDSALYLCASTTIPGQSADTQYFGPGTRLTVL.

The J gene is TRBJ1-2, the V gene TRBV6-5; D gene uncertain. The CDR3 loop spans 13 amino acids. Trimming stripped 6 bases from V and 6 bases from J, with 14 bases between. Looked up from germline, CDR1 is MNHEY and CDR2 is SVGAGI. The CDR3 DNA reads as TGTGCCAGCAGCCTTTACCACAGAGATGGCTACACCTTC. Translated: CASSLYHRDGYTF.

The chain combines TRBV18 with TRBJ2-7; 11 bases match TRBD2. J lost 2 bases, V lost 8 bases, and 5 bases had no gene match. The length of the CDR3 is 14 residues. Germline CDR1 reads KGHSH; CDR2 reads LQKENI. The CDR3 DNA reads TGTGCCAGCGCAGGGACTAGCGGAGCCTACGAGCAGTACTTC. Amino acids: CASAGTSGAYEQYF. Combining the CDR3 with reference TRBV18 and TRBJ2-7 gives the whole variable domain NAGVMQNPRHLVRRRGQEARLRCSPMKGHSHVYWYRQLPEEGLKFMVYLQKENIIDESGMPKERFSAEFPKEGPSILRIQQVVRGDSAAYFCASAGTSGAYEQYFGPGTRLTVT.

This clone was seen a handful of times. This sequence joins TRBV7-2 and TRBJ2-1, with 7 bases identical to TRBD1. The junction had 7 bases not matched to a gene; V was cut back by 1 base and J by 1 base. There are 17 residues in the CDR3. Germline assignment: CDR1 SGHTA and CDR2 FQGNSA. CDR3 amino acids: CASSLVGGVTSYNEQFF. The CDR3 nucleotides are TGTGCCAGCAGCTTAGTAGGGGGCGTAACTTCCTACAATGAGCAGTTCTTC.

The V gene is TRBV30, the J gene TRBJ2-7; tentative D call: TRBD2 (6 bases). Germline loops: CDR1 GTSNPN, CDR2 SVGIG (reference sequence). With 0 bases removed from V and 2 bases from J, the gap between germline ends came to 11 bases. This CDR3 is 14 amino acids long. CDR3 DNA sequence: TGTGCCTGGAGTGTACCGGGACTTACCTACGAGCAGTACTTC. Translating it yields CAWSVPGLTYEQYF.

The chain recombines TRBV4-1 with TRBJ2-1; 12 bases are a match to TRBD2. Germline V gene lookup returns CDR1 MGHRA and CDR2 YSYEKL. The ends lost 4 bases at V and 2 bases at J; junction bases unmatched: 3. CDR3 length: 16 amino acids. The CDR3 spells CASSPRTSGTYNEQFF. The CDR3 DNA is TGCGCCAGCAGCCCCCGGACTAGCGGGACCTACAATGAGCAGTTCTTC.